Sequencing of this TCR beta chain was carried out in a study of shared clonotypes between healthy human individuals. The germline CDR1 and CDR2 sequences are SNHLY and FYNNEI. V was pared by 2 bases and J by 1 base, with 8 bases between. The CDR3 is 14 residues long. TCRdb keeps only in-frame clones here, not all; method: immunoSEQ multiplex PCR. The sample consists of some 550,000 clones, approximately 97% of them appearing once. The material sequenced was naive CD4+ T cells sorted from blood. Subset here: CD45RA+ positively selected. The chain uses TRBV2 and TRBJ1-2, with D hard to call. The TCR sequence derives from a woman in her 30s in good health. This chain's CDR3 is CASSERVNNYGYTF. CDR3 DNA sequence: TGTGCCAGCAGTGAACGAGTGAATAACTATGGCTACACCTTC.